The 19 T cell receptor beta chains below come from one sample, sequenced in a study of shared clonotypes between healthy human individuals. Data came from immunoSEQ multiplex PCR; TCRdb stores just in-frame clones and leaves some out. The top ten clones hold 0.4% to 0.55% of a sample with some 1.5 million clones, 95% to 99% of them seen once. The specimen sequenced was naive CD4+ T cells sorted from blood. As to subset: CD45RA+ positively selected. The receptor set was obtained from a man aged 25-40 years in good health.

This clone was seen a single time. This rearrangement joins TRBV4-3 to TRBJ2-7, with 10 bases identical to TRBD1. The V and J ends lost 0 bases and 7 bases, in that order; junction bases with no gene match: 6. The germline V gene encodes CDR1 LGHNA and CDR2 YSLEER. This CDR3 comprises 15 residues. CDR3 loop: CASSQEAWTGGEQYF. The CDR3 nucleotides read TGCGCCAGCAGCCAAGAAGCGTGGACAGGGGGGGAGCAGTACTTC.

The gene calls are TRBV10-1 and TRBJ2-1; TRBD2 is a possible D gene (5 bases). V gave up 11 bases and J gave up 5 bases, with 22 bases separating them. The CDR3 has 15 amino acids. Germline CDR1 WNHNN, CDR2 SYGVQD (reference sequence). For the CDR3, the DNA is TGCGCCGGCTCAGGACTGGCCCGTGGGGACAATGAGCAGTTCTTC. It translates to CAGSGLARGDNEQFF.

As for this clone: Other nucleotide sequences from this sample produce the same CDR3. The chain links TRBV18 to TRBJ2-3; 9 bases align to TRBD2. From germline, CDR1 is KGHSH and CDR2 LQKENI. This CDR3 is built from 15 residues. Trimming removed 2 bases from V and 2 bases from J; junction bases left unmatched: 2. CDR3 amino acids: CASSPLAGVTDTQYF. The CDR3 DNA reads as TGTGCCAGCTCACCATTAGCGGGGGTCACAGATACGCAGTATTTT. The variable domain in full, with the rest retrieved from reference TRBV18 and TRBJ2-3, is NAGVMQNPRHLVRRRGQEARLRCSPMKGHSHVYWYRQLPEEGLKFMVYLQKENIIDESGMPKERFSAEFPKEGPSILRIQQVVRGDSAAYFCASSPLAGVTDTQYFGPGTRLTVL.

The chain couples TRBV7-9 to TRBJ2-5, with TRBD1 matching over 7 bases. The V gene end was trimmed by 9 bases and the J gene end by 5 bases; junction bases not matched to a gene: 3. CDR1 is SEHNR, CDR2 FQNEAQ, per germline (reference sequence). There are 11 residues in the CDR3. This chain's CDR3 is CASRTGETQYF. In DNA form, the CDR3 reads TGTGCCAGTCGGACAGGCGAGACCCAGTACTTC.

The V call is TRBV28, the J call TRBJ2-3; either TRBD1 or TRBD2 may supply D (7 bases each). V was shortened by 6 bases and J by 8 bases, with 18 bases between the two germline ends. The germline CDR1 and CDR2 sequences are MDHEN and SYDVKM. The CDR3 runs to 14 residues. CDR3 region: CASSQGGSPGTQYF. The CDR3 nucleotides are TGTGCCAGCAGCCAGGGGGGGTCCCCCGGTACGCAGTATTTT.

V and J are TRBV6-4 and TRBJ1-2; the D is unclear. V was shortened by 3 bases and J by 4 bases, with 12 bases between the two germline ends. CDR1 and CDR2 from the germline V gene are MRHNA and SNTAGT. The length of the CDR3 is 14 residues. The CDR3 DNA follows: TGTGCCAGCAGTGAGGTCCCACCGGGCTATGGCTACACCTTC. Its protein is CASSEVPPGYGYTF.

This sequence joins TRBV5-1 and TRBJ2-2; 7 bases align to TRBD1. Germline CDR1 reads SGHRS; CDR2 reads YFSETQ. J lost 1 base, V lost 2 bases, and 8 bases had no gene match. This CDR3 spans 17 amino acids. The CDR3 protein is CASSLPLDRVNTGELFF. DNA of the CDR3: TGCGCCAGCAGCTTACCCCTCGACAGGGTGAACACCGGGGAGCTGTTTTTT.

This chain links TRBV9 with TRBJ2-7; a weak D match, TRBD2 (6 bases). The CDR3 loop spans 17 amino acids. Per germline, CDR1 SGDLS and CDR2 YYNGEE. V lost 3 bases to trimming and J lost 1 base, with 20 bases between them. The CDR3 spells CASSARPREDGSYEQYF. CDR3 nucleotides: TGTGCCAGCAGCGCGAGACCCAGGGAGGACGGGTCCTACGAGCAGTACTTC.

The V call is TRBV5-6, the J call TRBJ1-1, with 7 bases that match TRBD1. Germline V gene sequence: CDR1 SGHDT, CDR2 YYEEEE. This CDR3 has 17 amino acids. V lost 4 bases and J lost 2; bases outside the gene matches: 14. The CDR3 is CASSDRDSLRGNTEAFF. Written as DNA, the CDR3 is TGTGCCAGCAGCGACCGGGACAGCCTCCGGGGAAACACTGAAGCTTTCTTT.

Concerning this clone: The sample contains more than one DNA sequence encoding this CDR3. The J gene is TRBJ2-7, the V gene TRBV4-3; D unresolved. Trimming shortened V by 1 base and J by 0 bases, and 7 bases separated the two germline ends. The CDR3 is 14 amino acids. Germline V gene sequence: CDR1 LGHNA, CDR2 YSLEER. The CDR3 DNA follows: TGCGCCAGCAGCCAAGGCTGGGGCTCCTACGAGCAGTACTTC. Translated, it gives CASSQGWGSYEQYF.

The chain combines TRBV4-1 with TRBJ2-7, with 8 bases identical to TRBD2. Looked up from germline, CDR1 is MGHRA and CDR2 is YSYEKL. This CDR3 has 15 residues. V dropped 4 bases and J dropped 1; count of bases not matched to a gene: 6. The CDR3 loop reads CASSPPGGGSYEQYF. In DNA form, the CDR3 reads TGCGCCAGCAGCCCCCCGGGAGGGGGATCCTACGAGCAGTACTTC.

The rearrangement links TRBV19 to TRBJ2-1; a possible D gene is TRBD2 (6 bases). Trimming left V 5 bases short and J 4 bases short, with 12 bases between. The length of the CDR3 is 14 residues. Germline CDR1 is LNHDA and CDR2 is SQIVND (reference sequence). The CDR3 DNA reads TGTGCCAGTAGTGAGCTAGGGACTTACAATGAGCAGTTCTTC. It specifies CASSELGTYNEQFF.

Comments on this clone: Other DNA sequences of this sample code for an identical CDR3. The chain is built from TRBV5-1 and TRBJ1-4; D is undetermined. Germline V lookup: CDR1 SGHRS, CDR2 YFSETQ. The ends were cut back, 4 bases at V and 3 bases at J, with 10 bases in the middle. The length of the CDR3 is 14 residues. The CDR3 coding sequence is TGCGCCAGCAGCCTGGGTCCTCCTAATGAAAAACTGTTTTTT. The encoded protein is CASSLGPPNEKLFF. The full variable domain, completed using reference TRBV5-1 and TRBJ1-4, is KAGVTQTPRYLIKTRGQQVTLSCSPISGHRSVSWYQQTPGQGLQFLFEYFSETQRNKGNFPGRFSGRQFSNSRSEMNVSTLELGDSALYLCASSLGPPNEKLFFGSGTQLSVL.

J is TRBJ2-1 and V is TRBV19; TRBD1 is a possible D gene (5 bases). The V and J ends lost 0 bases and 3 bases respectively, with 12 bases between them. This CDR3 region has 16 residues. CDR1 and CDR2 from the germline V gene are LNHDA and SQIVND (reference sequence). In DNA, the CDR3 is TGTGCCAGTAGTATAGAGGCAGGGCCTTTCTACAATGAGCAGTTCTTC. It codes for CASSIEAGPFYNEQFF.

The chain carries TRBV10-1 and TRBJ2-7, with D tentatively TRBD1 or TRBD2 (6 bases each). From germline, CDR1 is WNHNN and CDR2 SYGVQD (reference sequence). Trimming took off 4 bases at V and 5 bases at J, with 24 bases between the two ends. The CDR3 length is 17 residues. CDR3 nucleotide sequence: TGCGCCAGCAGTGGGGACCAACAGGGAGGTCCCCTCCACGAGCAGTACTTC. This sequence encodes CASSGDQQGGPLHEQYF.

On this clone: This sample also contains other DNA sequences that code for the same CDR3. The rearrangement uses TRBV5-1 and TRBJ1-1, with 10 bases matching TRBD1. CDR1 and CDR2 from the germline V gene are SGHRS and YFSETQ. The CDR3 contains 16 residues. Trimming removed 2 bases from V and 0 bases from J; junction bases left unmatched: 4. CDR3 protein: CASSLGTGVMNTEAFF. The CDR3 bases are TGCGCCAGCAGCTTAGGGACAGGGGTGATGAACACTGAAGCTTTCTTT.

The V gene is TRBV30, the J gene TRBJ2-5; D may be TRBD1 (6 bases). The CDR3 covers 13 residues. Germline-derived CDR1 and CDR2 are GTSNPN and SVGIG (reference sequence). Trimming left V 3 bases short and J 4 bases short, with 12 bases between. The CDR3 spells CAWSGQFGETQYF. The DNA for the CDR3 is TGTGCCTGGAGCGGACAGTTTGGAGAGACCCAGTACTTC.

V and J are TRBV7-2 and TRBJ2-5; TRBD2 matches at 12 bases. Looked up from germline, CDR1 is SGHTA and CDR2 is FQGNSA. V lost 5 bases and J lost 4; bases outside the gene matches: 5. The CDR3 contains 15 residues. The CDR3 sequence: CASSAASGRGETQYF. In nucleotides, the CDR3 is TGTGCCAGCAGCGCCGCTAGCGGGAGGGGAGAGACCCAGTACTTC. The full variable domain, with the rest looked up from reference TRBV7-2 and TRBJ2-5, is GAGVSQSPSNKVTEKGKDVELRCDPISGHTALYWYRQSLGQGLEFLIYFQGNSAPDKSGLPSDRFSAERTGGSVSTLTIQRTQQEDSAVYLCASSAASGRGETQYFGPGTRLLVL.

CDR3: CASSIAAGVKEQYF. The CDR3 DNA follows: TGTGCCAGTAGTATAGCAGCGGGAGTAAAGGAGCAGTACTTC. V and J are TRBV19 and TRBJ2-7; the match to TRBD2 covers 8 bases. Germline trimming cut 1 base from V and 7 bases from J; bases unmatched to any gene: 6. Per germline, CDR1 LNHDA and CDR2 SQIVND (reference sequence). There are 14 residues in the CDR3.